The 15 T cell receptor beta chains given below trace back to one sample, sequenced in a study of PD-1 blockade in mismatch repair-deficient tumors (dated by TCRdb to about 2017). Library construction relied on the immunoSEQ multiplex PCR assay. Held by TCRdb, this immuneACCESS table contains in-frame sequences only and omits some clones. Under half of the omission traces to an unresolved V gene where checked; the cause of the rest is unknown. For this sample there are about 34,000 clones; approximately 80% appear just once. Clones ranked in the top ten supply approximately 3.1% of the sample. Sequencing used PBMCs, obtained roughly 6 weeks after starting pembrolizumab. The receptors here all came from an adult with mismatch repair-deficient cancer.

The J gene is TRBJ2-7, the V gene TRBV4-2; 8 bases fit TRBD2. Germline CDR1 reads LGHNA; CDR2 reads YNFKEQ. The CDR3 consists of 14 residues. Losses at the gene ends were 3 bases for V and 5 bases for J; bases not matched to a gene: 6. CDR3 residues: CASSQAGLEDEQYF. DNA for the CDR3: TGTGCCAGCAGCCAGGCGGGACTAGAGGACGAGCAGTACTTC.

This clone was picked up one time. J is TRBJ2-6 and V is TRBV7-3, with D perhaps TRBD2 (6 bases). Germline assignment: CDR1 SGHTA and CDR2 FQGTGA. There are 17 residues in the CDR3. Trimming took off 5 bases at V and 4 bases at J, with 18 bases between the two ends. The CDR3 region is CASSPGPGGAGANVLTF. The CDR3 DNA reads as TGTGCCAGCAGCCCCGGCCCTGGAGGGGCCGGGGCCAACGTCCTGACTTTC.

The chain employs TRBV7-2 and TRBJ2-2; 10 bases fit TRBD2. Per germline, CDR1 SGHTA and CDR2 FQGNSA. The CDR3 is made up of 15 amino acids. V trimming: 2 bases; J trimming: 6 bases; junction bases outside the gene matches: 3. This CDR3 reads CASSLRAGGAGELFF. CDR3 in DNA: TGTGCCAGCAGCTTAAGAGCGGGAGGGGCCGGGGAGCTGTTTTTT.

This clone was detected a few times. V is TRBV2 and J is TRBJ1-5; 7 nucleotides agree with TRBD1. The J segment lost 8 bases and the V segment lost 4 bases, leaving 8 bases of the junction unmatched. The CDR3 runs to 14 residues. Germline lookup yields CDR1 SNHLY and CDR2 FYNNEI. Written as DNA, the CDR3 is TGTGCCAGCAGTGGTTACAGGGGACTGGAGCCCCAGCATTTT. It is translated as CASSGYRGLEPQHF.

This clone was found a few times. Other DNA variants within this sample encode the same CDR3. The chain employs TRBV28 and TRBJ2-7, with D hard to call. CDR3 length: 11 residues. Germline V gives CDR1 MDHEN, CDR2 SYDVKM. Trimming shortened V by 6 bases and J by 3 bases, and 6 bases separated the two germline ends. The CDR3 is CASSHFYEQYF. The CDR3 DNA sequence: TGTGCCAGCAGCCACTTCTACGAGCAGTACTTC.

This clone appeared once. The chain has TRBV28 and TRBJ1-2; no clear D gene. Germline V gene data show CDR1 as MDHEN and CDR2 as SYDVKM. Deletions cut 4 bases from V and 8 bases from J, with 14 bases between. The CDR3 sequence is 13 residues long. The CDR3 here is CASSSRGREGYTF. DNA of the CDR3: TGTGCCAGCAGTTCCCGCGGTCGTGAAGGCTACACCTTC.

J is TRBJ2-7 and V is TRBV11-1, with a tentative D call TRBD2 (5 bases). Germline V gene lookup returns CDR1 SGHAT and CDR2 FQDESV (reference sequence). The CDR3 has 15 residues. The V and J ends lost 2 bases and 6 bases respectively, with 17 bases between them. The CDR3 coding sequence is TGTGCCAGCAGCTTAACCACACTTTACGAGGGCGAGCAGTACTTC. This translates into CASSLTTLYEGEQYF.

The rearrangement links TRBV7-9 to TRBJ1-2; no reliable D call. Deletions cut 0 bases from V and 2 bases from J, with 4 bases between. The length of the CDR3 is 13 residues. Germline lookup yields CDR1 SEHNR and CDR2 FQNEAQ (reference sequence). This CDR3 reads CASSLAANYGYTF. DNA for the CDR3: TGTGCCAGCAGCTTAGCGGCAAACTATGGCTACACCTTC.

This sequence joins TRBV5-1 and TRBJ2-5; 9 bases agree with TRBD1. The germline CDR1 and CDR2 sequences are SGHRS and YFSETQ. This CDR3 region has 15 residues. V gave up 4 bases and J gave up 4 bases; unmatched junction bases: 8. This CDR3 reads CASSGYRGRGETQYF. CDR3 nucleotides: TGCGCCAGCAGCGGATACAGGGGGCGCGGAGAGACCCAGTACTTC.

This chain connects TRBV27 to TRBJ1-5; D might be TRBD1 (5 bases). The V gene's germline CDR1 is MNHEY and CDR2 SMNVEV (reference sequence). The V and J ends lost 4 bases and 2 bases respectively, with 21 bases between them. The CDR3 runs 18 residues. In nucleotides, the CDR3 is TGTGCCAGCAGTTCCTTGGCAGGGCTTCTGACTGGCAATCAGCCCCAGCATTTT. It encodes CASSSLAGLLTGNQPQHF.

This clone was detected only a few times. This rearrangement joins TRBV10-2 to TRBJ2-7, with TRBD2 matching 10 bases. The V gene end was trimmed by 6 bases and the J gene end by 6 bases; junction bases not matched to a gene: 11. Germline V CDR1 and CDR2: WSHSY, SAAADI. There are 15 residues in the CDR3. The CDR3 sequence is CASRTRAGGLFEQYF. Here the CDR3 DNA reads TGCGCCAGCAGGACACGAGCGGGAGGGCTTTTCGAGCAGTACTTC.

The chain uses TRBV5-5 and TRBJ2-2; a weak D match, TRBD2 (6 bases). Germline V lookup: CDR1 SGHKS, CDR2 YYEKEE (reference sequence). The ends were cut back, 4 bases at V and 6 bases at J, with 13 bases in the middle. CDR3 length: 14 residues. The CDR3 nucleotides are TGTGCCAGCAGCCCGGACGGAGGGGCCGGGGAGCTGTTTTTT. Translated, it gives CASSPDGGAGELFF.

The chain has TRBV19 and TRBJ2-6; no clear D. The CDR3 loop spans 15 amino acids. V lost 6 bases, J lost 0 bases, and 9 bases lay in between. The germline V gene encodes CDR1 LNHDA and CDR2 SQIVND (reference sequence). The CDR3 bases are TGTGCCAGTAGACAGCTCCTCTCTGGGGCCAACGTCCTGACTTTC. Protein product: CASRQLLSGANVLTF.

This clone turned up a few times. This chain links TRBV19 with TRBJ2-7, with a tentative D call TRBD2 (6 bases). Germline CDR1 and CDR2: LNHDA and SQIVND (reference sequence). The CDR3 extends over 15 amino acids. Trimming removed 5 bases from V and 7 bases from J, with 21 bases in between. CDR3 in DNA: TGTGCCAGTAGTGTCCAGGGCGGGATTTCGGGGGAGCAGTACTTC. Protein sequence: CASSVQGGISGEQYF.

The chain joins TRBV7-3 to TRBJ2-1; 14 bases map to TRBD2. The germline gives CDR1 SGHTA, CDR2 FQGTGA. This CDR3 comprises 15 residues. The trim removed 5 bases at V and 4 bases at J, leaving 1 base unmatched. The CDR3 loop reads CASSRTSGRYNEQFF. The CDR3 DNA is TGTGCCAGCAGCCGGACTAGCGGGAGGTACAATGAGCAGTTCTTC.